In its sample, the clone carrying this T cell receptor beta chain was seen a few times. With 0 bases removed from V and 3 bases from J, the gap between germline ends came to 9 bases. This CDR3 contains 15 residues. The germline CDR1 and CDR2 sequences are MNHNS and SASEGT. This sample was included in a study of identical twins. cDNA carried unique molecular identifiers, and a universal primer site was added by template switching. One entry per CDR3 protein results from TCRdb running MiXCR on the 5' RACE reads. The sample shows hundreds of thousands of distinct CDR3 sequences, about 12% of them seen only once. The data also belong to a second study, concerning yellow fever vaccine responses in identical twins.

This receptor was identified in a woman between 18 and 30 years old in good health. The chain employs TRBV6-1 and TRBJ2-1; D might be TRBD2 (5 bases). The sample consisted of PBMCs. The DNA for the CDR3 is TGTGCCAGCAGTGAAGCCAGCGGACTCTACAATGAGCAGTTCTTC. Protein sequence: CASSEASGLYNEQFF.